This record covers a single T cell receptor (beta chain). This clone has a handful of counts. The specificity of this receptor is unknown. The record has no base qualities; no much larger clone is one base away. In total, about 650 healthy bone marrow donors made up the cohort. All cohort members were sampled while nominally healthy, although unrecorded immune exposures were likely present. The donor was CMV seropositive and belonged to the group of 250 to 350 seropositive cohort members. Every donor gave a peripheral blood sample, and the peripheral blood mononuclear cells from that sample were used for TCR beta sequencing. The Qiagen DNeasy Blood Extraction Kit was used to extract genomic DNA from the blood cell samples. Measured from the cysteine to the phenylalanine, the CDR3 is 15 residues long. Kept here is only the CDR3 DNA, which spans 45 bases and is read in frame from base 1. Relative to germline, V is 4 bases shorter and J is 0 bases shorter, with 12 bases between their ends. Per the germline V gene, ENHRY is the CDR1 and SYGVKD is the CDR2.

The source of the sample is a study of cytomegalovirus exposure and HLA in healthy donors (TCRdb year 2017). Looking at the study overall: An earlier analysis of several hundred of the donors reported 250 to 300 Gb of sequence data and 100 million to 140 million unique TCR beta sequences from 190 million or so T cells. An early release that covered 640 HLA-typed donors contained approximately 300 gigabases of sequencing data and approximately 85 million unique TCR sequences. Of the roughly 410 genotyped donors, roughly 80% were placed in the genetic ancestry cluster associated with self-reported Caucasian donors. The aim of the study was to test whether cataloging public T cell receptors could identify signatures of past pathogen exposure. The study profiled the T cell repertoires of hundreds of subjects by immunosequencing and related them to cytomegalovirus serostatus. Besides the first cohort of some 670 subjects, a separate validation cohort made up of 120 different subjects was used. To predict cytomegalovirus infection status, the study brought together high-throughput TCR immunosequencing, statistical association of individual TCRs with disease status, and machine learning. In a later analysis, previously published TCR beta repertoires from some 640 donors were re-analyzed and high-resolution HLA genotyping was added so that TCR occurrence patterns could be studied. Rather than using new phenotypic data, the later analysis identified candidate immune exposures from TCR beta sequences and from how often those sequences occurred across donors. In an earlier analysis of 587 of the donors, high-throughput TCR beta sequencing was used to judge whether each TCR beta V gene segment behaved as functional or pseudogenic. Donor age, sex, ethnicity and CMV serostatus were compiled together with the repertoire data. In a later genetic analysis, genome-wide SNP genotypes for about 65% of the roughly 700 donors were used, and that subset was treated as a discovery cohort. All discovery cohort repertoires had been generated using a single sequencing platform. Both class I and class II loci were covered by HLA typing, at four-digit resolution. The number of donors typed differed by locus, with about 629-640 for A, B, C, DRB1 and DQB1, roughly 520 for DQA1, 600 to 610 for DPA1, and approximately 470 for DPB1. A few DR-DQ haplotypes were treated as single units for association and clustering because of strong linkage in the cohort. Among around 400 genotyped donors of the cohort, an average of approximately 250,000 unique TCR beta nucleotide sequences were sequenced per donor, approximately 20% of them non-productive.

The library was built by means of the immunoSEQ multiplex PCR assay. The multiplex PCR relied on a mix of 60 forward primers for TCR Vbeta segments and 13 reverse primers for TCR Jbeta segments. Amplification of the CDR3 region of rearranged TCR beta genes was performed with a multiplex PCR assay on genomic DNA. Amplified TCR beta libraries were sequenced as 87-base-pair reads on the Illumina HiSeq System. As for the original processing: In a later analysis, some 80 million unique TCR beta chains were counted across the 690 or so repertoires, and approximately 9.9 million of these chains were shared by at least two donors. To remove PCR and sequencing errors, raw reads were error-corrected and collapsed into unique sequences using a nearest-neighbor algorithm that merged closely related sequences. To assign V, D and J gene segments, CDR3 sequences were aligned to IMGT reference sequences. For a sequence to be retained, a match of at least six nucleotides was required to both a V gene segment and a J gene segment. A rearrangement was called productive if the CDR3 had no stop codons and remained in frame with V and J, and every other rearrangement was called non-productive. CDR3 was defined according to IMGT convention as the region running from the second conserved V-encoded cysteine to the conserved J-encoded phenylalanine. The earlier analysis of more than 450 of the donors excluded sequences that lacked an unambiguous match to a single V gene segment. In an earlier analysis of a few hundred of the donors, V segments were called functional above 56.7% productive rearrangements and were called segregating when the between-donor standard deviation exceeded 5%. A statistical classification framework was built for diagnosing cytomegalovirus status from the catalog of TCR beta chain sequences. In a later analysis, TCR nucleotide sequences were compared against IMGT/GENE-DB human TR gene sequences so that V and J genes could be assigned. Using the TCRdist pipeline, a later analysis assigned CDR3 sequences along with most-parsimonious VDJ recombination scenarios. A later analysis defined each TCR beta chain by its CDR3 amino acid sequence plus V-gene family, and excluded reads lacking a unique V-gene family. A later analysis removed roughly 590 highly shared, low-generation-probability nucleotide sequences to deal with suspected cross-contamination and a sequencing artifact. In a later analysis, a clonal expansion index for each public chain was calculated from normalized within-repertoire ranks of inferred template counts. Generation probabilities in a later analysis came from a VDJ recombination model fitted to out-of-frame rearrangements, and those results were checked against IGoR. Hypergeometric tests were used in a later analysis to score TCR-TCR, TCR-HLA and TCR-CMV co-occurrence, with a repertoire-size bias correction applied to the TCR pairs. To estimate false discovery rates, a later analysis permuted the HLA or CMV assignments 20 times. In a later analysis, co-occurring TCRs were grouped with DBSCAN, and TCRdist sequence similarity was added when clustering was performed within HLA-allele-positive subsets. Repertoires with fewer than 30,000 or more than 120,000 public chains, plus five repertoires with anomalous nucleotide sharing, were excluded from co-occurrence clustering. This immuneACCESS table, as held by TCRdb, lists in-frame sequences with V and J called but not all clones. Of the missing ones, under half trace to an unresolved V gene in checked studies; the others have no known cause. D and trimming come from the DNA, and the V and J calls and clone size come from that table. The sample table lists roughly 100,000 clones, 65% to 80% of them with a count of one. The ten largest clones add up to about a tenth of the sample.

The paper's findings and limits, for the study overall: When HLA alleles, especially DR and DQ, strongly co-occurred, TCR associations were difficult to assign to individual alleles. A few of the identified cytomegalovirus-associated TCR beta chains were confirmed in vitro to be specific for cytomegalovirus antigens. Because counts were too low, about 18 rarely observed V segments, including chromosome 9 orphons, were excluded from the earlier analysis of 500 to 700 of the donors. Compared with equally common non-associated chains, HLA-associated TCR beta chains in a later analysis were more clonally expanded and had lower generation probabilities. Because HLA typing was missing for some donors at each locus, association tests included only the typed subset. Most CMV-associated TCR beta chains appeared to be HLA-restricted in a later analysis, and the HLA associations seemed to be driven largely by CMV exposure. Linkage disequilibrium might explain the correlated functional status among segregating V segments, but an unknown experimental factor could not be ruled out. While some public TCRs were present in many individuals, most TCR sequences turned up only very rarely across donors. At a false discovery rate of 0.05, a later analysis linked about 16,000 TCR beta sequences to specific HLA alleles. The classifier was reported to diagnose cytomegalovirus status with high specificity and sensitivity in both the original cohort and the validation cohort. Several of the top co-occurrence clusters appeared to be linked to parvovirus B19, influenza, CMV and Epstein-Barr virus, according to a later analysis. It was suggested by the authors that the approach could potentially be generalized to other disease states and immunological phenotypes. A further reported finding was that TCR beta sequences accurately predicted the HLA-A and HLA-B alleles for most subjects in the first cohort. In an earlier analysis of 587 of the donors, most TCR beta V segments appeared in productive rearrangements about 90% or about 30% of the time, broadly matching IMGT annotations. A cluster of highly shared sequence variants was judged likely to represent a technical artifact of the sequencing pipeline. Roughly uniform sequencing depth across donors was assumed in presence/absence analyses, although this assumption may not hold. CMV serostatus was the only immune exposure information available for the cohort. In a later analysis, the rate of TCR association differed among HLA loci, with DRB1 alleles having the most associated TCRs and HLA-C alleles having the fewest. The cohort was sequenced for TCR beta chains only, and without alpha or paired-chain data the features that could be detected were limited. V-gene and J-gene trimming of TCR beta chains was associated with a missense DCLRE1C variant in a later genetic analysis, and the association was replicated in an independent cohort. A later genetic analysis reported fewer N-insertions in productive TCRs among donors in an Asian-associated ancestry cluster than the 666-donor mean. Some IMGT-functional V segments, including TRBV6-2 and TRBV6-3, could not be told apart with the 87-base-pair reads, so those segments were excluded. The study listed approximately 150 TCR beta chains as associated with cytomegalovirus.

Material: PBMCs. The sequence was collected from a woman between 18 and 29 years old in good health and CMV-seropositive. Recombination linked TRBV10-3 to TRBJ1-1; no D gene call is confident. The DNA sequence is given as TGTGCCATCAGTGTACTTCCCGGAGTGAACACTGAAGCTTTCTTT. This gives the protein CAISVLPGVNTEAFF.